This TCR beta chain comes out of a study of OX40 agonist ivuxolimab in advanced cancers. Produced via immunoSEQ multiplex PCR; TCRdb's table is partial and in-frame only. The sample records roughly 49,000 clones, around 81% being singletons. Germline CDR1 is MGHRA and CDR2 is YSYEKL. V gave up 0 bases and J gave up 0 bases, with 8 bases separating them. This CDR3 has 16 residues. The input for sequencing was CD4+ or CD8+ T cells sorted from blood, taken in a trial of the OX40 agonist ivuxolimab. This clonotype originated in an adult with an advanced solid tumor such as melanoma, head and neck, liver or kidney cancer. V usage is TRBV4-1 and J usage is TRBJ1-4; D is uncertain. CDR3 nucleotides: TGCGCCAGCAGCCAAGATGCGGTTGCAACTAATGAAAAACTGTTTTTT. Its protein product is CASSQDAVATNEKLFF.